Following are 4 T cell receptor beta chains from one sample sequenced in a study of shared clonotypes between healthy human individuals. Here immunoSEQ multiplex PCR was the method, and the copy in TCRdb shows in-frame clones only, minus some. The sample gives about 460,000 clones, over 60% of which show up once; approximately 12% is in the top ten. The sequencing sample was made of PBMCs. The receptors come from a woman in her 40s in good health. Some clones in this sample may be carry-over from other donors' samples.

A remark on this clone: A far bigger clonotype differs at one base, so this is likely a read error. Other DNA variants within this sample encode the same CDR3. The chain uses TRBV30 and TRBJ1-1; D might be TRBD1 (6 bases). Germline CDR1 is GTSNPN and CDR2 is SVGIG (reference sequence). The CDR3 length is 14 residues. V lost 3 bases, J lost 3 bases, and 14 bases lay in between. The CDR3 region has the DNA TGTGCCTGGAGCGTACCCAGGGGAGACACTGAAGCTTTCTTT. Its protein product is CAWSVPRGDTEAFF.

This rearrangement joins TRBV4-2 to TRBJ2-5; D is unresolved. V lost 2 bases and J lost 2, with 9 bases in between. Per germline, CDR1 LGHNA and CDR2 YNFKEQ. The CDR3 is 14 amino acids. The CDR3 loop is CASSQHQEQETQYF. The CDR3 coding sequence is TGTGCCAGCAGCCAACATCAGGAACAAGAGACCCAGTACTTC.

This chain uses TRBV7-9 with TRBJ2-3; maybe TRBD2 (6 bases). The CDR3 totals 14 residues. Between the trimmed V and J ends, which lost 3 bases and 2 bases, there was a span of 9 bases. Per the germline V gene, CDR1 is SEHNR and CDR2 is FQNEAQ (reference sequence). The CDR3 DNA reads as TGTGCCAGCAGCTTGGCTAGCGACACAGATACGCAGTATTTT. It yields the protein CASSLASDTDTQYF.

The V call is TRBV9, the J call TRBJ2-7; D not certain. V was pared by 7 bases and J by 2 bases, with 13 bases between. The CDR3 covers 13 residues. Germline V lookup: CDR1 SGDLS, CDR2 YYNGEE. CDR3 in amino acids: CASGGWYPYEQYF. The CDR3 bases are TGTGCCAGCGGCGGCTGGTATCCCTACGAGCAGTACTTC.